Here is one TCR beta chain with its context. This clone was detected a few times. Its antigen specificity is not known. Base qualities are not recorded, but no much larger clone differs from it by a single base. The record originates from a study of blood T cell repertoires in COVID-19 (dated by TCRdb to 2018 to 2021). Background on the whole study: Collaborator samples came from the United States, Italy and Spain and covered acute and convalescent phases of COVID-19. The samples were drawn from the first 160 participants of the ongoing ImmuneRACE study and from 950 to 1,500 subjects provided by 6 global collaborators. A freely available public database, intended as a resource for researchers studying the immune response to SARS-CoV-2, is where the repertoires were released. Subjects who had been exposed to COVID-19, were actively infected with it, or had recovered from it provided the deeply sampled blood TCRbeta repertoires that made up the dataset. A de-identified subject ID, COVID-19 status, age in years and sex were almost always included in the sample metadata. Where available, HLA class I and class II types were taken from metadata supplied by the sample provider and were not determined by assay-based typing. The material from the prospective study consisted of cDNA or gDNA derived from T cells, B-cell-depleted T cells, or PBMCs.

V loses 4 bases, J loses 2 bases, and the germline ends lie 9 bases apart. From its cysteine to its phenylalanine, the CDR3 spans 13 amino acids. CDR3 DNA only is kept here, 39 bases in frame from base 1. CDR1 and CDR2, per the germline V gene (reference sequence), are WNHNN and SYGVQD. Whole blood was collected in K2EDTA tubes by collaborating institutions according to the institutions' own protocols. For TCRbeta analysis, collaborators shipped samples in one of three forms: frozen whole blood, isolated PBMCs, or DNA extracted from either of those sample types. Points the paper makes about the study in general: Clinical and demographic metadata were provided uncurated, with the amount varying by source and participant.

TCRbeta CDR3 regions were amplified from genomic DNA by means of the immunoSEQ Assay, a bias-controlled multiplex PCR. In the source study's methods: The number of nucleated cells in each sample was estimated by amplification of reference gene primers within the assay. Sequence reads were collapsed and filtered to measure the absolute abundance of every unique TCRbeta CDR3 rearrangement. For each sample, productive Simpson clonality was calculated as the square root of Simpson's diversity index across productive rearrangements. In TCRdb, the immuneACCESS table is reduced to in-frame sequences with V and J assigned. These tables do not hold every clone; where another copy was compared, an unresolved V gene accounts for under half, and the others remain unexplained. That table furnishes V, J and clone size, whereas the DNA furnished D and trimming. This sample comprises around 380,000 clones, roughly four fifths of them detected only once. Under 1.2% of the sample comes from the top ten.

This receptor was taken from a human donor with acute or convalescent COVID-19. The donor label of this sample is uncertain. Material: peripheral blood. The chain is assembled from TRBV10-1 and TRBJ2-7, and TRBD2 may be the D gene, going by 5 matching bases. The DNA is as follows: TGCGCCAGCAGTGGTTCGGGGACCTACGAGCAGTACTTC. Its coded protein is CASSGSGTYEQYF.